What follows are 10 T cell receptor beta chains derived from one specimen sequenced in a study of blood T cell repertoires in COVID-19. The data were produced by immunoSEQ multiplex PCR, yet TCRdb's version contains in-frame clones alone and is incomplete. The table includes some 180,000 clones, roughly 76% detected once. Sequencing used peripheral blood. Receptors were obtained from a woman in her forties or fifties with active or convalescent COVID-19.

The chain combines TRBV4-3 with TRBJ1-4; TRBD1 might be the D (6 bases). V lost 4 bases and J 3 bases, leaving 12 bases between the germline ends. Germline CDR1 is LGHNA and CDR2 is YSLEER. This CDR3 has 15 amino acids. CDR3 amino acids: CASSRLTGANEKLFF. The CDR3 DNA reads as TGCGCCAGCAGCCGCCTGACAGGAGCTAATGAAAAACTGTTTTTT.

This clone came up a few times. This rearrangement joins TRBV18 to TRBJ2-2, with TRBD2 identical over 7 bases. CDR1 is KGHSH and CDR2 is LQKENI in the germline V gene. The CDR3 sequence is 15 residues long. With 8 bases clipped from V and 3 bases from J, the junction kept 9 bases outside the gene matches. The CDR3: CASLYTRGDTGELFF. The CDR3 DNA follows: TGTGCCAGCCTTTACACCCGGGGGGACACCGGGGAGCTGTTTTTT.

This clone was observed a few times. The rearrangement links TRBV7-6 to TRBJ2-1; the match to TRBD2 covers 11 bases. Germline loops: CDR1 SGHVS, CDR2 FNYEAQ. The CDR3 is made up of 15 amino acids. J gave up 4 bases and V 1 base, and 0 bases lay outside the gene matches. As DNA, the CDR3 is TGTGCCAGCAGCTTAGGGACTAGCGGGTACAATGAGCAGTTCTTC. Protein sequence: CASSLGTSGYNEQFF.

The gene calls are TRBV19 and TRBJ2-1; 10 positions agree with TRBD2. V was clipped by 6 bases and J by 5 bases; unmatched bases: 10. Germline values: CDR1 LNHDA, CDR2 SQIVND (reference sequence). The CDR3 contains 16 residues. The CDR3 DNA reads TGTGCCAGTAGCCTGCTACTAGCGGGACGCAACAATGAGCAGTTCTTC. Amino acid sequence: CASSLLLAGRNNEQFF.

This clone was counted between two and nine times. This chain links TRBV10-3 with TRBJ1-5; possibly TRBD1 for D (6 bases). V dropped 5 bases and J dropped 2 bases, with 13 bases sitting between them. The length of the CDR3 is 15 residues. The germline V gene has CDR1 ENHRY and CDR2 SYGVKD. The CDR3 loop is CAISPQGIGNQPQHF. CDR3 bases: TGTGCCATCAGTCCCCAGGGGATCGGCAATCAGCCCCAGCATTTT.

The chain employs TRBV4-3 and TRBJ1-1, with D perhaps matching TRBD1 (5 bases). The CDR3 length is 14 residues. V dropped 0 bases and J dropped 8 bases, with 13 bases sitting between them. Germline CDR1 LGHNA, CDR2 YSLEER. CDR3 in amino acids: CASSQDSRDGEAFF. The CDR3 region has the DNA TGCGCCAGCAGCCAAGATTCGCGGGACGGAGAAGCTTTCTTT.

The chain uses TRBV28 and TRBJ2-1; TRBD2 agrees at 8 bases. V was pared by 6 bases and J by 7 bases, with 8 bases of the junction left unmatched. CDR1 MDHEN and CDR2 SYDVKM come from the germline V gene. CDR3 length: 14 residues. The CDR3 DNA follows: TGTGCCAGCAGGAGAGCGGGAGACGGAAATGAGCAGTTCTTC. This encodes CASRRAGDGNEQFF.

The chain is built from TRBV27 and TRBJ1-5; TRBD1 is a possible D gene (6 bases). CDR3 length: 14 residues. Trimming pared 5 bases from V and 4 bases from J, leaving 12 bases between. CDR1 and CDR2 (germline): MNHEY, SMNVEV (reference sequence). The CDR3 loop reads CASSPGQLNQPQHF. DNA of the CDR3: TGTGCCAGCAGTCCCGGACAGCTAAATCAGCCCCAGCATTTT.

The genes are TRBV5-5 and TRBJ2-3, with D perhaps matching TRBD2 (6 bases). Trimming left V 5 bases short and J 2 bases short, with 21 bases between. The CDR3 consists of 17 residues. Germline CDR1 SGHKS, CDR2 YYEKEE (reference sequence). The CDR3 protein is CASSTPGLPLSTDTQYF. The CDR3 DNA reads TGTGCCAGCAGTACGCCGGGACTCCCACTATCCACAGATACGCAGTATTTT.

The CDR3 reads CASSLEGRAAGNEQFF. As DNA, the CDR3 is TGCGCCAGCAGCTTGGAGGGCAGGGCCGCCGGCAATGAGCAGTTCTTC. This chain joins TRBV5-1 and TRBJ2-1; D might be TRBD1 (5 bases). The germline CDR1 and CDR2 sequences are SGHRS and YFSETQ. This CDR3 region has 16 residues. The V gene lost 0 bases and the J gene lost 6 bases, with 16 bases spanning the gap. The full variable domain, with the rest looked up from reference TRBV5-1 and TRBJ2-1, is KAGVTQTPRYLIKTRGQQVTLSCSPISGHRSVSWYQQTPGQGLQFLFEYFSETQRNKGNFPGRFSGRQFSNSRSEMNVSTLELGDSALYLCASSLEGRAAGNEQFFGPGTRLTVL.